What follows describes a single T cell receptor (beta chain). In this sample, this clonotype turned up a few times. Its antigen remains unidentified. No base-level quality is on record; no much larger clone is a single base apart. The data belong to a study of identical twins listed by TCRdb under 2016. Regarding the complete study: To test whether fetal clonotypes persist, the study used deep sequencing on TCR alpha and beta repertoires from monozygotic twins, unrelated adults of various ages, and cord blood. To rule out contamination, the twin experiments were replicated at different times with different library preparation protocols. The study at large found these results: Recombination models systematically underestimated out-of-frame TCR alpha sharing in monozygotic twins but agreed with sharing between unrelated individuals. Because the same donors could not be followed over many years, the conclusions depended on cross-sectional statistical analysis. Fewer insertions were carried by abundant cord blood beta clonotypes; a weaker similar trend was observed in young adult naive repertoires, while no such trend was observed in memory repertoires. Out-of-frame TCR alpha sequences shared between twins showed an excess of low generation-probability sequences compared with coincidental sharing between unrelated individuals. Invariant T cells such as MAIT and iNKT could partly confound zero-insertion analyses, though diverse VJ usage argued against this for most clonotypes. The excess sharing between twins in beta out-of-frame sequences was weaker because fewer shared sequences reduced the signal-to-noise ratio.

Every donor in the study was a healthy Caucasian. The twin cohort comprised three pairs of female monozygotic twins, all aged roughly 18 to 30 years. Positive isolation kits from Invitrogen were used to isolate CD4+ and CD8+ T cell populations. Libraries were built with 5' RACE. Sequencing took place on an Illumina HiSeq 2000. Template switching introduced a universal primer binding site; the final cDNA contained a unique molecular identifier, enabling accurate counting of TCR cDNA molecules. Specific primers in the conserved constant-segment region were used to synthesize first-strand cDNA for the TCR alpha and beta chains. To control for contamination, every cDNA library was double barcoded, receiving both a SMART-Mk sample barcode and Illumina barcodes. TruSeq adapter sequences and Illumina sample barcodes were added in two successive PCR steps. The TCR alpha and beta cDNA libraries were sequenced on the Illumina HiSeq platform using custom primers. The paper's processing steps were these. Raw reads were processed with MiGEC to extract unique molecular identifiers, and MiXCR was used to determine CDR3 positions. For each individual, recombination models were inferred using an EM algorithm with the repgenHMM and IGoR tools. Shared clonotypes were analyzed with the tcR package in R, and sharing was normalized by the product of cloneset sizes. Out-of-frame nonproductive sequences were analyzed to study raw recombination free of thymic and clonal selection effects. In TCRdb, the public reads were trimmed at Q25 with fastp and aligned with MiXCR, with productive beta chains retained. For every CDR3 protein sequence, its rows merge into one entry that carries the most common genes and DNA. The V and J calls were not made by the authors but by TCRdb's processing. The sample has 450,000 or so distinct CDR3 sequences on record, around 14% of them singletons. Around 0.48% of the sample rests with the top ten.

V lost 2 bases and J lost 15 bases, and the count of bases not matched to a germline gene is 12. The germline V gene (reference sequence) supplies CDR1 SGHNT and CDR2 YYREEE. The CDR3 contains 14 residues, cysteine and phenylalanine counted. The kept DNA is CDR3 alone, 42 bases in frame from the first base. The same data also went into a second study, on yellow fever vaccine responses in identical twins. Per the second study: According to the authors, the vaccine-induced T cell response in identical twins seemed to be partly convergent and partly specific to each individual. Focusing on identical twins, the study followed the T cell clones that responded to the vaccine, and did so with precision.

This sequence uses TRBV5-4 and TRBJ2-4; 9 junctional bases match TRBD2. The source material was CD4+ T cells sorted from blood. The source is a woman aged 18 to 35 in good health. The CDR3 here reads CASSLDSGGSSPYF. The nucleotide sequence reads as follows: TGTGCCAGCAGCTTAGACAGCGGGGGGTCCTCCCCGTACTTC.